This T cell receptor (beta chain) originates from a study of cytomegalovirus exposure and HLA in healthy donors. A word on this clone: What it recognizes is unknown.

Study conclusions and caveats: According to an earlier analysis, most TCR beta V segments yielded productive rearrangements about 87% or about 30% of the time.

60 Vbeta and 13 Jbeta primers were used in PCR. The protocol was immunoSEQ multiplex PCR, while the TCRdb copy is restricted to in-frame clones and leaves out a portion. The sample has 120,000 or so clones, roughly 80% seen once. This TCR came from a female donor in good health and CMV-seronegative. Material for sequencing was PBMCs.

The CDR3 here is CASSGTDNEQFF. CDR3 sequence (DNA): TGTGCCAGCTCAGGGACAGACAATGAGCAGTTCTTC. The chain employs TRBV18 and TRBJ2-1; TRBD1 agrees at 7 bases. The trim removed 5 bases at V and 5 bases at J, leaving 0 bases unmatched. The CDR3 sequence is 12 residues long. Germline V lookup: CDR1 KGHSH, CDR2 LQKENI. Combining the CDR3 with reference TRBV18 and TRBJ2-1 gives the whole variable domain NAGVMQNPRHLVRRRGQEARLRCSPMKGHSHVYWYRQLPEEGLKFMVYLQKENIIDESGMPKERFSAEFPKEGPSILRIQQVVRGDSAAYFCASSGTDNEQFFGPGTRLTVL.